This TCR beta chain was obtained from a study of cytomegalovirus exposure and HLA in healthy donors. This clone is labeled as medium-sized. The PCR made use of 60 Vbeta and 13 Jbeta primers. Method: immunoSEQ multiplex PCR; TCRdb's copy keeps in-frame clones and lacks some. The profile covers some 56,000 clones, with about 80% appearing a single time and approximately 3.5% taken by the ten largest. Germline V CDR1 and CDR2: MGHRA, YSYEKL. The V end was cut by 1 base, the J end by 1 base, with 13 bases between. This CDR3 is built from 16 residues. The receptor's source is a woman in her thirties or forties in good health and CMV-seronegative. What was sequenced was PBMCs. J is TRBJ1-1 and V is TRBV4-1, with D possibly being TRBD1 (5 bases). The chain's CDR3 is CASSQAPATGNTEAFF. DNA of the CDR3: TGCGCCAGCAGCCAAGCCCCCGCTACAGGGAACACTGAAGCTTTCTTT.